This TCR beta chain emerged from a study of T cells in Graves' hyperthyroidism and ophthalmopathy. Amplified regions were TCR beta CDR3 sequences from RNA transcripts. Researchers ran a first-round RT-PCR on the TCR CDR3 using the HTBI primer set. TCRdb processed the multiplex PCR reads anew with MiXCR; each CDR3 protein has one entry. The sample includes 540,000 or so distinct CDR3 sequences, 46% of them seen just once. Per the germline V gene, CDR1 is SGHVS and CDR2 is FQNEAQ. V lost 5 bases, J lost 3 bases, and 5 bases stayed unmatched. The CDR3 is 15 amino acids. A note on this clonotype: Its antigen is not identified.

Patients were excluded because of uncontrolled infection, other autoimmune disease, pregnancy or lactation. Thyroid ultrasound and orbital computed tomography, with clinical symptoms and serum thyroxine and TRAb, informed diagnoses. Study conclusions and caveats: In validation, the model predicted ophthalmopathy. These predictions came a median approximately 5.9 months before onset. Also found in blood were most expanded thyroid clonotypes above 0.001.

The sequence was collected from an adult woman with Graves' disease, either hyperthyroidism or ophthalmopathy (not recorded which). Sequencing was carried out using peripheral blood or thyroid tissue (not recorded which). The V call is TRBV7-8, the J call TRBJ2-7; 12 nucleotides line up with TRBD2. The CDR3 region is CASSRATSGSYEQYF. The CDR3 coding sequence is TGTGCCAGCAGCCGAGCGACTAGCGGGAGCTACGAGCAGTACTTC.